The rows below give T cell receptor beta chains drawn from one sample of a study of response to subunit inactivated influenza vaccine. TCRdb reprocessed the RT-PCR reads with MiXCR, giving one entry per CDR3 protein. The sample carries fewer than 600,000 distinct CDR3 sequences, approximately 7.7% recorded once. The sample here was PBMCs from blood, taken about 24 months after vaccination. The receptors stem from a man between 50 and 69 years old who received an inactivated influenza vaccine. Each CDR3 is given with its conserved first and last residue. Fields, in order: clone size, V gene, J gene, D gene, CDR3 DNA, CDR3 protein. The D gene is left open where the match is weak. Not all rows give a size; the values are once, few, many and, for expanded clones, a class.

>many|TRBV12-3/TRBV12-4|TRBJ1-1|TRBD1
TGTGCCAGCAGTAGGACAGGGGGCTCGAACACTGAAGCTTTCTTT
CASSRTGGSNTEAFF
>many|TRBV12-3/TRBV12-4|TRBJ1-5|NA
TGTGCCAGCAGTTTTCAAGAGATAGATCAGCCCCAGCATTTT
CASSFQEIDQPQHF
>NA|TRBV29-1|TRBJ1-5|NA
TGCAGCGTTGGGGGGGTTGATAGCAATCAGCCCCAGCATTTT
CSVGGVDSNQPQHF
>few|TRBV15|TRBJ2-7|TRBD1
TGTGCCACCAGCAGACCGAGACAGGGCGCCTACGAGCAGTACTTC
CATSRPRQGAYEQYF
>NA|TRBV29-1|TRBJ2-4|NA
TGCAGCGTTGAGGTAGACGACATTCAGTACTTC
CSVEVDDIQYF
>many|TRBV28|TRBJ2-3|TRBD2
TGTGCCAGCAGTCAGGGACTAGTATTCGGCACAGATACGCAGTATTTT
CASSQGLVFGTDTQYF
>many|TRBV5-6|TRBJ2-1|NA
TGTGCCAGCATTCCGGGGACCGGGCTGGGTGAGCAGTTCTTC
CASIPGTGLGEQFF
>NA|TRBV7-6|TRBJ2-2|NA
TGTGCCAGCAGCGCCCTAACTGGGGCGAACACCGGGGAGCTGTTTTTT
CASSALTGANTGELFF
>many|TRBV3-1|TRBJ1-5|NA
TGTGCCAGCAGCCAAGATTTTAGGCATCAGCCCCAGCATTTT
CASSQDFRHQPQHF
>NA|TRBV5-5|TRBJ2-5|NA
TGTGCCAGCAGCTTGCCCAGGGATAGTGAGACCCAGTACTTC
CASSLPRDSETQYF
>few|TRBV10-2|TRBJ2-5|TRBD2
TGCGCCAGCAGTGATCCGGGAGGGACGGAGACCCAGTACTTC
CASSDPGGTETQYF
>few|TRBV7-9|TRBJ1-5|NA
TGTGCCAGCAGCCCGGGCCCAGGACATCAGCCCCAGCATTTT
CASSPGPGHQPQHF
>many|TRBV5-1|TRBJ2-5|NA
TGCGCCAGCAGAGAAGCAGGGCTGGAGACCCAGTACTTC
CASREAGLETQYF
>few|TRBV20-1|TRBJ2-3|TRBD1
TGCAGTGCTGGACCCTCGACAGGGCCCCCAGATACGCAGTATTTT
CSAGPSTGPPDTQYF
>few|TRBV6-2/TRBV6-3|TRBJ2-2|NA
TGTGCCAGCAGTTTTAGGATTAGCCGGGGGACCACCGGGGAGCTGTTTTTT
CASSFRISRGTTGELFF
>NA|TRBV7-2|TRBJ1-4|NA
TGTGCCAGCAGTGTTAGGGGGATTGGAGAAAAACTGTTTTTT
CASSVRGIGEKLFF
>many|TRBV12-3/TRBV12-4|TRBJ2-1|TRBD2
TGTGCCAGCGGCCAGCGGGGGGGCAGGAATGAGCAGTTCTTC
CASGQRGGRNEQFF
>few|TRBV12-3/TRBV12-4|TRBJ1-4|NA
TGTGCCAGCAGCAGCGCCCGCGAGATTAATGAAAAACTGTTTTTT
CASSSAREINEKLFF
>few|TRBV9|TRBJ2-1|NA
TGTGCCAGCAGCGTAGGTCCCGCGGGTGAGCAGTTCTTC
CASSVGPAGEQFF
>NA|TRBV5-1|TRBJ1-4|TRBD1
TGCGCCAGCAGCTCCAACAGGGGAAATAATGACAAACTGTTTTTT
CASSSNRGNNDKLFF
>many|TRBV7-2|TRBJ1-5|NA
TGTGCCAGCAGCTTAGTAGACGGTAGGCCCCAGCATTTT
CASSLVDGRPQHF
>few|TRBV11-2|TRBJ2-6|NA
TGTGCCAGCAGCTTAGACAGGGCAAGGGCCAACGTCCTGACTTTC
CASSLDRARANVLTF
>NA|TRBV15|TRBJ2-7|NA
TGTGCCACCAGCAAACTAGGTCCCTCCTACGAGCAGTACTTC
CATSKLGPSYEQYF
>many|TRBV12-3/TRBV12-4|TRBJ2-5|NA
TGTGCCAGCAGTTTAGGCTACAGACAAGAGACCCAGTACTTC
CASSLGYRQETQYF
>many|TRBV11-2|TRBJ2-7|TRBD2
TGTGCCAGCAGCATAGGGACCGGGACTAGCGGGAGAGCCTACGAGCAGTACTTC
CASSIGTGTSGRAYEQYF
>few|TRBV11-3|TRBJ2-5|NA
TGTGCCAGCAGCTCCGGCGGGGTCGGGACCCAGTACTTC
CASSSGGVGTQYF
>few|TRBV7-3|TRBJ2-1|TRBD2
TGTGCCAGCAGCCCCTGGAGCGGGGCTGACAATGAGCAGTTCTTC
CASSPWSGADNEQFF
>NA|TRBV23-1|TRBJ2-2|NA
TGCGCCAGCAGTCAATCGAACAGGGCCGGGGAGCTGTTTTTT
CASSQSNRAGELFF
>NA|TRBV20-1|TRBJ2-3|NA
TGCAGTGCTGGTGGGGGGGCGGGGGAAAGCACAGATACGCAGTATTTT
CSAGGGAGESTDTQYF
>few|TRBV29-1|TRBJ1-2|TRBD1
TGCAGCGTTGGGAAGGGGGCGGCGGGCTACACCTTC
CSVGKGAAGYTF
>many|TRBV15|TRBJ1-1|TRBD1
TGTGCCACCAGCAGTCTGACAGGGCCGAACACTGAAGCTTTCTTT
CATSSLTGPNTEAFF